Below are 17 T cell receptor beta chains sequenced from a single sample in a study of shared clonotypes between healthy human individuals. This table comes from immunoSEQ multiplex PCR, and its TCRdb copy is limited to in-frame clones, with some not included. The table records approximately 500,000 clones, about 75% of them present only once. The specimen sequenced was PBMCs. The receptor source for this set is a woman in her thirties or forties in good health. Some clones in this sample may be carry-over from other donors' samples.

The V and J genes are TRBV6-1 and TRBJ2-1; 11 nucleotides align to TRBD2. The CDR3 is 18 residues long. From germline, CDR1 is MNHNS and CDR2 SASEGT. After removal of 3 bases from V and 8 bases from J, the junction contained 15 bases not matched to a gene. The CDR3 loop is CASSDQVVIAGGPYEQFF. The CDR3 region has the DNA TGTGCCAGCAGTGATCAGGTGGTAATAGCGGGAGGGCCCTATGAGCAGTTCTTC.

J is TRBJ2-3 and V is TRBV28, with D tentatively TRBD2 (6 bases). CDR1 MDHEN and CDR2 SYDVKM come from the germline V gene. V was clipped by 7 bases and J by 6 bases, with 17 bases between them. The CDR3 has 14 amino acids. CDR3 coding DNA: TGTGCCAGCAAATCGGGGTTTGCGGGGGATACGCAGTATTTT. Translating gives CASKSGFAGDTQYF.

The chain recombines TRBV2 with TRBJ2-7; 10 nucleotides align to TRBD1. The CDR3 sequence is 13 residues long. V shed 8 bases, J shed 3 bases, and the junction held 4 bases outside the gene matches. Germline loops: CDR1 SNHLY, CDR2 FYNNEI. The CDR3 DNA follows: TGTGCCAGCTTCCGGGACAGGGGCTACGAGCAGTACTTC. Translation: CASFRDRGYEQYF. Filled out from reference TRBV2 and TRBJ2-7, the complete variable domain reads EPEVTQTPSHQVTQMGQEVILRCVPISNHLYFYWYRQILGQKVEFLVSFYNNEISEKSEIFDDQFSVERPDGSNFTLKIRSTKLEDSAMYFCASFRDRGYEQYFGPGTRLTVT.

This clone was counted once. The V gene is TRBV10-3, the J gene TRBJ1-1; no clear D gene. The CDR3 spans 17 residues. Germline V gene lookup returns CDR1 ENHRY and CDR2 SYGVKD. The germline V and J ends were trimmed by 2 bases and 0 bases, with 16 bases remaining between them. CDR3 region: CAISEPGLRDMNTEAFF. CDR3 DNA sequence: TGTGCCATCAGTGAGCCCGGCCTGAGAGACATGAACACTGAAGCTTTCTTT.

The chain couples TRBV7-6 to TRBJ1-1; D possibly corresponds to TRBD1 (6 bases). Deletions cut 1 base from V and 1 base from J, with 13 bases between. The CDR3 length is 16 residues. Germline lookup yields CDR1 SGHVS and CDR2 FNYEAQ. This chain's CDR3 is CASSLDEQGQNTEAFF. The CDR3 DNA follows: TGTGCCAGCAGCTTAGATGAACAGGGCCAGAACACTGAAGCTTTCTTT.

This chain uses TRBV10-2 with TRBJ2-1; a weak D match, TRBD2 (5 bases). This CDR3 comprises 14 residues. Germline V gene data show CDR1 as WSHSY and CDR2 as SAAADI. V lost 3 bases and J 0 bases, leaving 6 bases between the germline ends. CDR3 bases: TGCGCCAGCAGTGAAGGGAGCTCCTACAATGAGCAGTTCTTC. Translation: CASSEGSSYNEQFF.

V usage is TRBV25-1 and J usage is TRBJ1-2; TRBD1 might be the D (6 bases). This CDR3 has 13 residues. V lost 2 bases and J lost 8, with 12 bases in between. Germline CDR1 MGHDK, CDR2 SYGVNS. In DNA form, the CDR3 reads TGTGCCAGCAGTGAACAAGCAGGGGAAGGCTACACCTTC. It is translated as CASSEQAGEGYTF.

This clone was counted only a few times. The V call is TRBV15, the J call TRBJ1-1; D is perhaps TRBD1 (6 bases). CDR1 LNHNV and CDR2 YYDKDF come from the germline V gene (reference sequence). This CDR3 has 17 residues. Trimming stripped 2 bases from V and 0 bases from J, with 16 bases between. CDR3 bases: TGTGCCACCAGCAGAACCTGGGGGCAGGGAATGAACACTGAAGCTTTCTTT. The encoded protein is CATSRTWGQGMNTEAFF. Filled out from reference TRBV15 and TRBJ1-1, the complete variable domain reads DAMVIQNPRYQVTQFGKPVTLSCSQTLNHNVMYWYQQKSSQAPKLLFHYYDKDFNNEADTPDNFQSRRPNTSFCFLDIRSPGLGDTAMYLCATSRTWGQGMNTEAFFGQGTRLTVV.

This clone was counted only a few times. The chain combines TRBV5-1 with TRBJ1-2; D is undetermined. Germline-derived CDR1 and CDR2 are SGHRS and YFSETQ. CDR3 length: 16 residues. The V end lost 0 bases, the J end lost 2 bases, and 14 bases lay between the germline ends. The CDR3 bases are TGCGCCAGCAGCTTGGGGCAGGCCTCCCAAAACTATGGCTACACCTTC. Translation: CASSLGQASQNYGYTF.

The chain recombines TRBV5-6 with TRBJ1-6; TRBD1 agrees at 10 bases. J gave up 8 bases and V 3 bases, and 8 bases lay outside the gene matches. Germline V gene data show CDR1 as SGHDT and CDR2 as YYEEEE. CDR3 length equals 16 residues. CDR3 sequence: CASSYWTGGWYSPLHF. The DNA of the CDR3 is TGTGCCAGCAGCTACTGGACAGGGGGTTGGTATTCACCCCTCCACTTT.

This clone came up once. The rearrangement links TRBV5-6 to TRBJ2-1; 13 positions match TRBD2. The CDR3 sequence is 16 residues long. Germline V gives CDR1 SGHDT, CDR2 YYEEEE. The V gene end was trimmed by 4 bases and the J gene end by 8 bases; junction bases not matched to a gene: 9. The DNA of the CDR3 is TGTGCCAGCAGCCTAACTAGCGGGAGGGCCTGGGATGAGCAGTTCTTC. This encodes CASSLTSGRAWDEQFF.

The rearrangement joins TRBV19 to TRBJ2-6; D may match TRBD1 or TRBD2 (7 bases each). Between the trimmed V and J ends, which lost 7 bases and 0 bases, there was a span of 16 bases. There are 17 residues in the CDR3. CDR1 LNHDA and CDR2 SQIVND come from the germline V gene (reference sequence). CDR3 coding DNA: TGTGCCAGTACCCAACAGGGGAGGGCCTCTGGGGCCAACGTCCTGACTTTC. The encoded protein is CASTQQGRASGANVLTF.

This clone has only a few counts. An end of the junction differs from the germline gene, which may be a read error. The genes are TRBV7-7 and TRBJ2-5; no definite D call. The CDR3 extends over 16 amino acids. Germline V gene data show CDR1 as SSHAT and CDR2 as FNYEAQ (reference sequence). The CDR3 spells CASSFVESGEQETQYF. The CDR3 coding sequence is TGTGCTAGCAGCTTTGTAGAATCCGGTGAACAAGAGACCCAGTACTTC.

The chain uses TRBV7-2 and TRBJ2-7; 9 bases map to TRBD2. V lost 1 base to trimming and J lost 6 bases; unmatched junction nucleotides: 4. This CDR3 is 14 amino acids long. The V gene's germline CDR1 is SGHTA and CDR2 FQGNSA. The DNA of the CDR3 is TGTGCCAGCAGCTTAGATCGAGCGGGGGGCGAGCAGTACTTC. This translates into CASSLDRAGGEQYF.

This chain links TRBV28 with TRBJ1-3; D might be TRBD1 (5 bases). Trimming pared 7 bases from V and 3 bases from J, leaving 16 bases between. Per germline, CDR1 MDHEN and CDR2 SYDVKM. There are 15 residues in the CDR3. In DNA, the CDR3 is TGTGCCAGCACCCTAGGTGGGGGTAGTGGAAACACCATATATTTT. Its protein product is CASTLGGGSGNTIYF.

The chain has TRBV10-1 and TRBJ2-7; unclear D gene. Germline CDR1 and CDR2: WNHNN and SYGVQD (reference sequence). The V and J ends lost 7 bases and 5 bases respectively, with 12 bases between them. This CDR3 spans 12 amino acids. The CDR3 DNA follows: TGCGCCAGCATCCCCGGGCCACACGAGCAGTACTTC. Its translation: CASIPGPHEQYF.

The V gene is TRBV7-2, the J gene TRBJ1-3, with D tentatively TRBD1 (5 bases). V lost 2 bases and J 0 bases, leaving 8 bases between the germline ends. The CDR3 covers 15 residues. CDR1 and CDR2 from the germline V gene are SGHTA and FQGNSA. The DNA of the CDR3 is TGTGCCAGCAGCTTACAGGGCAGCTCTGGAAACACCATATATTTT. As protein: CASSLQGSSGNTIYF.